These 31 T cell receptor beta chains were sequenced from one sample in a study of blood T cell repertoires in COVID-19. Libraries were prepared by immunoSEQ multiplex PCR; TCRdb keeps only in-frame clonotypes and omits some of them. The data hold 200,000 to 300,000 clones, with roughly 91% observed a single time. The sequenced sample consisted of PBMCs or T cells enriched from blood (not recorded which). These receptors were obtained from a woman aged 25 to 39 who had recovered from COVID-19.

The chain couples TRBV30 to TRBJ1-2; D possibly corresponds to TRBD1 (6 bases). CDR3 size: 12 residues. Germline V lookup: CDR1 GTSNPN, CDR2 SVGIG (reference sequence). V was pared by 8 bases and J by 7 bases, with 17 bases between. Written as DNA, the CDR3 is TGTGCCGGGGGGCAGGGGAGCGGTGGCTACACCTTC. Translated: CAGGQGSGGYTF.

The rearrangement joins TRBV6-5 to TRBJ2-4; D perhaps matches TRBD2 (5 bases). The germline CDR1 and CDR2 sequences are MNHEY and SVGAGI. The germline V and J ends were trimmed by 6 bases and 0 bases, with 9 bases remaining between them. The CDR3 runs to 14 residues. This CDR3 is CASRPRGAKNIQYF. The CDR3 coding sequence is TGTGCCAGCAGACCCCGGGGAGCCAAAAACATTCAGTACTTC.

This chain uses TRBV18 with TRBJ1-1; 10 bases map to TRBD1. This CDR3 region has 14 residues. Per the germline V gene, CDR1 is KGHSH and CDR2 is LQKENI. With V trimmed by 3 bases and J by 5 bases, 3 bases remained unmatched. In DNA form, the CDR3 reads TGTGCCAGCTCACCCGGGACAGGGGAAACTGAAGCTTTCTTT. Translated: CASSPGTGETEAFF. Drawing the rest from reference TRBV18 and TRBJ1-1, the complete variable domain is NAGVMQNPRHLVRRRGQEARLRCSPMKGHSHVYWYRQLPEEGLKFMVYLQKENIIDESGMPKERFSAEFPKEGPSILRIQQVVRGDSAAYFCASSPGTGETEAFFGQGTRLTVV.

The chain is built from TRBV2 and TRBJ1-2, with 12 bases fitting TRBD1. The length of the CDR3 is 16 residues. Germline V CDR1 and CDR2: SNHLY, FYNNEI. The ends lost 3 bases at V and 7 bases at J; junction bases unmatched: 9. Here the CDR3 reads CASSEGTGGRVGGYTF. Written as DNA, the CDR3 is TGTGCCAGCAGTGAGGGGACAGGGGGCAGGGTTGGTGGCTACACCTTC.

The V and J genes are TRBV11-3 and TRBJ2-3; possibly TRBD1 for D (6 bases). In germline, CDR1 is SGHNT, CDR2 YENEEA. The CDR3 is made up of 15 amino acids. Trimming removed 6 bases at V and 5 bases at J, with 18 bases between. CDR3 in amino acids: CASSQQGEGGDTQYF. The CDR3 coding sequence is TGTGCCAGCAGTCAACAGGGTGAGGGTGGAGATACGCAGTATTTT.

J is TRBJ1-6 and V is TRBV28; D remains ambiguous. The germline V gene has CDR1 MDHEN and CDR2 SYDVKM. V was trimmed by 6 bases and J by 11 bases, leaving 17 bases between them. The CDR3 contains 14 residues. CDR3 bases: TGTGCCAGCAGGGGGAGCAGCGCCTTGACACCCCTCCACTTT. It is translated as CASRGSSALTPLHF.

The table lists this clone with a few counts. This chain joins TRBV5-1 and TRBJ2-2; 9 bases map to TRBD1. Germline values: CDR1 SGHRS, CDR2 YFSETQ. This CDR3 spans 16 amino acids. The ends lost 4 bases at V and 3 bases at J; junction bases unmatched: 7. The CDR3 is CASSGGTGRDTGELFF. The DNA of the CDR3 is TGCGCCAGCAGCGGAGGGACAGGGCGTGACACCGGGGAGCTGTTTTTT. The whole variable domain, filled in from reference TRBV5-1 and TRBJ2-2, reads KAGVTQTPRYLIKTRGQQVTLSCSPISGHRSVSWYQQTPGQGLQFLFEYFSETQRNKGNFPGRFSGRQFSNSRSEMNVSTLELGDSALYLCASSGGTGRDTGELFFGEGSRLTVL.

This rearrangement joins TRBV28 to TRBJ1-5; tentatively, D is TRBD1 (5 bases). The germline CDR1 and CDR2 sequences are MDHEN and SYDVKM. The length of the CDR3 is 15 residues. V lost 5 bases and J 6 bases, leaving 17 bases between the germline ends. CDR3: CASSIIGGDGQPQHF. CDR3 DNA: TGTGCCAGCAGTATAATCGGGGGAGATGGTCAGCCCCAGCATTTT.

The chain recombines TRBV27 with TRBJ1-2; 7 nucleotides line up with TRBD1. V lost 6 bases to trimming and J lost 4 bases; unmatched junction nucleotides: 11. The CDR3 covers 15 residues. Germline-derived CDR1 and CDR2 are MNHEY and SMNVEV (reference sequence). The CDR3 here is CASSQSPGQIYGYTF. CDR3 in DNA: TGTGCCAGCAGCCAATCGCCGGGACAGATCTATGGCTACACCTTC.

J is TRBJ2-1 and V is TRBV7-3; maybe TRBD2 (5 bases). This CDR3 has 14 amino acids. From germline, CDR1 is SGHTA and CDR2 FQGTGA. V gave up 6 bases and J gave up 5 bases, with 14 bases separating them. CDR3 sequence reads: CASRRTGGHNEQFF. CDR3 in DNA: TGTGCCAGCAGACGGACGGGCGGGCACAATGAGCAGTTCTTC.

The rearrangement links TRBV19 to TRBJ2-3; 9 bases fit TRBD2. The CDR3 contains 16 residues. In germline, CDR1 is LNHDA, CDR2 SQIVND (reference sequence). V was clipped by 6 bases and J by 6 bases; unmatched bases: 13. The CDR3, as DNA: TGTGCCAGTAGCGGCTCGGGCCCAAGCGGGGGGGATACGCAGTATTTT. Its protein is CASSGSGPSGGDTQYF.

V gene TRBV2 combines with J gene TRBJ2-1; TRBD2 aligns across 10 bases. CDR1 is SNHLY and CDR2 is FYNNEI in the germline V gene. The length of the CDR3 is 14 residues. The V gene end was trimmed by 9 bases and the J gene end by 3 bases; junction bases not matched to a gene: 5. DNA of the CDR3: TGTGCCAGTTCCGGGACTAGCGTCTACAATGAGCAGTTCTTC. Amino acid sequence: CASSGTSVYNEQFF.

The gene calls are TRBV5-5 and TRBJ2-7, with 10 positions matching TRBD1. This CDR3 has 15 residues. Looked up from germline, CDR1 is SGHKS and CDR2 is YYEKEE (reference sequence). Germline trimming cut 6 bases from V and 9 bases from J; bases unmatched to any gene: 15. The CDR3 is CASTGTGVSPIPQYF. The CDR3 region has the DNA TGTGCCAGCACAGGGACAGGGGTATCCCCGATCCCGCAGTACTTC.

The rearrangement links TRBV3-1 (or the pseudogene TRBV3-2) to TRBJ1-1; TRBD1 might be the D (5 bases). This CDR3 has 14 residues. The germline V and J ends were trimmed by 0 bases and 2 bases, with 7 bases remaining between them. The germline V gene encodes CDR1 LGHDT and CDR2 YNNKEL (reference sequence). The CDR3 DNA is TGTGCCAGCAGCCAAGACTGGGGCAACACTGAAGCTTTCTTT. It encodes CASSQDWGNTEAFF.

The V call is TRBV5-4, the J call TRBJ1-1; D might be TRBD1 (5 bases). The germline gives CDR1 SGHNT, CDR2 YYREEE (reference sequence). CDR3 length: 15 amino acids. Trimming cost V 4 bases and J 8 bases, with 21 bases left between them. The DNA for the CDR3 is TGTGCCAGCAGCCCACCATGGGGGGGAGCGAGCGAAGCTTTCTTT. Translated: CASSPPWGGASEAFF.

A word on this clone: This same CDR3 is encoded by further DNA sequences in the sample. The chain couples TRBV7-2 to TRBJ1-6; D gene unclear. The germline V gene has CDR1 SGHTA and CDR2 FQGNSA. CDR3 length: 16 residues. V lost 5 bases to trimming and J lost 0 bases, with 11 bases between them. The CDR3 reads CASSLRRSSYNSPLHF. The CDR3 region has the DNA TGTGCCAGCAGCCTCAGAAGGAGCTCCTATAATTCACCCCTCCACTTT.

In its sample, this clone was seen a few times. The chain has TRBV30 and TRBJ2-7; 8 bases align to TRBD1. The CDR3 covers 13 residues. Germline V lookup: CDR1 GTSNPN, CDR2 SVGIG (reference sequence). The J segment lost 9 bases and the V segment lost 3 bases, leaving 10 bases of the junction unmatched. The CDR3 loop reads CAWRPDRARMQYF. The CDR3 region has the DNA TGTGCCTGGAGGCCGGACAGGGCTCGAATGCAGTACTTC.

This rearrangement joins TRBV14 to TRBJ2-7; 10 nucleotides align to TRBD2. Trimming at V came to 4 bases and at J to 2 bases, leaving 8 bases not matched to a gene. CDR3 size: 16 residues. Germline V gene lookup returns CDR1 SGHDN and CDR2 FVKESK. The CDR3 spells CASSPLASGRPYEQYF. The CDR3 DNA follows: TGTGCCAGCAGCCCGCTTGCTAGCGGGAGACCCTACGAGCAGTACTTC.

The V call is TRBV9, the J call TRBJ2-3, with TRBD2 matching over 8 bases. The germline V gene has CDR1 SGDLS and CDR2 YYNGEE. Trimming took 6 bases from V and 2 from J; bases not matched to a gene: 5. The CDR3 has 14 amino acids. The CDR3 DNA sequence: TGTGCCAGCAACTTAGCGGGGAACACAGATACGCAGTATTTT. Protein: CASNLAGNTDTQYF.

The chain couples TRBV4-1 to TRBJ2-7; 9 bases align to TRBD2. Germline CDR1 is MGHRA and CDR2 is YSYEKL. V lost 3 bases and J lost 4; bases outside the gene matches: 7. CDR3 length equals 15 residues. Written as DNA, the CDR3 is TGCGCCAGCAGCCAGCTGACTAGCGGAGATTACGAGCAGTACTTC. Residues: CASSQLTSGDYEQYF.

The rearrangement joins TRBV5-6 to TRBJ1-4, with D perhaps TRBD1 (5 bases). Germline CDR1 reads SGHDT; CDR2 reads YYEEEE. V lost 6 bases, J lost 0 bases, and 12 bases lay in between. The CDR3 runs to 15 residues. The DNA for the CDR3 is TGTGCCAGCATGCGCAGGGTTGCAACTAATGAAAAACTGTTTTTT. Protein sequence: CASMRRVATNEKLFF. The full variable domain, rest sourced from reference TRBV5-6 and TRBJ1-4, is DAGVTQSPTHLIKTRGQQVTLRCSPKSGHDTVSWYQQALGQGPQFIFQYYEEEERQRGNFPDRFSGHQFPNYSSELNVNALLLGDSALYLCASMRRVATNEKLFFGSGTQLSVL.

The chain joins TRBV6-2 or TRBV6-3 to TRBJ1-1, with D perhaps matching TRBD1 (5 bases). The CDR3 loop spans 11 amino acids. Trimming removed 5 bases from V and 8 bases from J, with 9 bases in between. Germline assignment: CDR1 MNHEY and CDR2 SVGEGT. The CDR3: CASSQGREAFF. DNA for the CDR3: TGTGCCAGCAGTCAGGGCAGAGAAGCTTTCTTT.

The chain recombines TRBV3-1 (or the pseudogene TRBV3-2) with TRBJ2-2, with a possible D match to TRBD2 (6 bases). The V end was cut by 4 bases, the J end by 5 bases, with 29 bases between. Germline CDR1 reads LGHDT; CDR2 reads YNNKEL (reference sequence). This CDR3 region has 20 residues. CDR3 loop: CASSPLLLATEGTFTGELFF. DNA for the CDR3: TGTGCCAGCAGCCCCCTCCTTCTAGCGACCGAGGGTACTTTTACCGGGGAGCTGTTTTTT.

This clone occurred once. The V call is TRBV19, the J call TRBJ2-1; 8 nucleotides line up with TRBD1. Looked up from germline, CDR1 is LNHDA and CDR2 is SQIVND (reference sequence). V was pared by 4 bases and J by 0 bases, with 2 bases of the junction left unmatched. The CDR3 extends over 15 amino acids. CDR3 protein: CASSTDRASYNEQFF. The CDR3 DNA follows: TGTGCCAGTAGTACGGACAGGGCCTCCTACAATGAGCAGTTCTTC. The full variable domain, its missing parts supplied by reference TRBV19 and TRBJ2-1, is DGGITQSPKYLFRKEGQNVTLSCEQNLNHDAMYWYRQDPGQGLRLIYYSQIVNDFQKGDIAEGYSVSREKKESFPLTVTSAQKNPTAFYLCASSTDRASYNEQFFGPGTRLTVL.

The rearrangement links TRBV19 to TRBJ1-1; tentative D call: TRBD1 (5 bases). Germline values: CDR1 LNHDA, CDR2 SQIVND (reference sequence). CDR3 size: 12 residues. The V end lost 6 bases, the J end lost 7 bases, and 12 bases lay between the germline ends. In nucleotides, the CDR3 is TGTGCCAGTAGCCAGACAGCATTTGAAGCTTTCTTT. It translates to CASSQTAFEAFF.

This clone was picked up one time. V usage is TRBV15 and J usage is TRBJ2-1, with D maybe TRBD2 (5 bases). Germline CDR1 reads LNHNV; CDR2 reads YYDKDF (reference sequence). The CDR3 is 15 residues long. V shed 0 bases and J shed 8 bases, with 14 bases lying between them. The CDR3 nucleotides are TGTGCCACCAGCAGAGATATTGGGCGGGTTGATGAGCAGTTCTTC. It translates to CATSRDIGRVDEQFF.

CDR3 nucleotide sequence: TGCAGTGCTAGTCCGCGCCCTACTGAAGCTTTCTTT. Translation: CSASPRPTEAFF. The V and J genes are TRBV20-1 and TRBJ1-1, with no clear D. V was pared by 3 bases and J by 5 bases, with 10 bases between. This CDR3 region has 12 residues. CDR1 DFQATT and CDR2 SNEGSKA come from the germline V gene (reference sequence).

The rearrangement joins TRBV28 to TRBJ2-1, with TRBD1 matching over 8 bases. Germline lookup yields CDR1 MDHEN and CDR2 SYDVKM. This CDR3 is 14 amino acids long. V dropped 8 bases and J dropped 5; count of bases not matched to a gene: 8. CDR3 sequence: CASVTGQDHNEQFF. CDR3 nucleotides: TGTGCCAGCGTCACGGGACAGGATCACAATGAGCAGTTCTTC.

This clone is a singleton in its sample. The chain combines TRBV2 with TRBJ1-2; D may be TRBD1 (6 bases). The CDR3 contains 15 residues. The ends were cut back, 3 bases at V and 1 base at J, with 12 bases in the middle. Germline loops: CDR1 SNHLY, CDR2 FYNNEI. The CDR3 sequence: CASSEVQGFNYGYTF. The CDR3 DNA is TGTGCCAGCAGTGAGGTACAGGGCTTTAACTATGGCTACACCTTC.

The chain couples TRBV29-1 to TRBJ2-2; D may be TRBD1 (6 bases). V lost 6 bases to trimming and J lost 2 bases, with 10 bases between them. The germline gives CDR1 SQVTM, CDR2 ANQGSEA. CDR3 length: 13 amino acids. CDR3 DNA sequence: TGCAGCGTCTCGGGACAAAACACCGGGGAGCTGTTTTTT. It translates to CSVSGQNTGELFF.

The chain couples TRBV6-4 to TRBJ2-2; no definite D call. With 0 bases removed from V and 5 bases from J, the gap between germline ends came to 4 bases. The CDR3 has 13 residues. Germline V lookup: CDR1 MRHNA, CDR2 SNTAGT. CDR3 nucleotide sequence: TGTGCCAGCAGTGACTCCTTGACCGGGGAGCTGTTTTTT. Amino acids: CASSDSLTGELFF.